This record covers a single T cell receptor (beta chain). The CDR3 extends over 15 amino acids. The junction had 9 bases not matched to a gene; V was cut back by 5 bases and J by 6 bases. The germline CDR1 and CDR2 sequences are SGHNT and YYREEE (reference sequence). The sample is drawn from a study of blood T cell repertoires in COVID-19. Generated by immunoSEQ multiplex PCR, the TCRdb table keeps only in-frame clones and is missing some. The profile shows roughly 140,000 clones, over 75% of them singletons. The source material was peripheral blood. This receptor was identified in a woman in her forties or fifties with acute or convalescent COVID-19. The chain couples TRBV5-4 to TRBJ1-4, with 8 bases aligning to TRBD1. CDR3 DNA: TGTGCCAGCAGGACTACAGGGGGGTTAGATGAAAAACTGTTTTTT. It encodes CASRTTGGLDEKLFF.